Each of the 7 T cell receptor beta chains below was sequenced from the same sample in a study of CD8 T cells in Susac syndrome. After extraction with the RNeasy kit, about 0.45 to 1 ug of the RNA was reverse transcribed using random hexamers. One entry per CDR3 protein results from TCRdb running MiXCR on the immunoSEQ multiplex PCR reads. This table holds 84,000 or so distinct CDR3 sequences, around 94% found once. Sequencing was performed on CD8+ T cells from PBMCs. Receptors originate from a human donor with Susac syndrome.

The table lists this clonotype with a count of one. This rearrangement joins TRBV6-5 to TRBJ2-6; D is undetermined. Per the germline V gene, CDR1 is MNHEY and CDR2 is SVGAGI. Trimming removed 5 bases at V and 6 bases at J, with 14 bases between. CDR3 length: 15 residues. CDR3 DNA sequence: TGTGCCAGCAGTCCCCCCCTGGGCGAGGCCAACGTCCTGACTTTC. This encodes CASSPPLGEANVLTF.

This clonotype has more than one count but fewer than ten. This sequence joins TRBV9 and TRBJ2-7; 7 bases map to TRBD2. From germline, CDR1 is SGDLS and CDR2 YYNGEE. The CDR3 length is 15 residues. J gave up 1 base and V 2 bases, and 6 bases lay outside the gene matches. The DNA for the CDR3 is TGTGCCAGCAGCGTGGGTCTAGCGGATTCCTACGAGCAGTACTTC. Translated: CASSVGLADSYEQYF.

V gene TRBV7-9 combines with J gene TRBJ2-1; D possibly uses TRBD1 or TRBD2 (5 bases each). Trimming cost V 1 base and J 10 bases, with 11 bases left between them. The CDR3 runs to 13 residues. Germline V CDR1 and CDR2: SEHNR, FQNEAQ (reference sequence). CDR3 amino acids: CASSLGGPGEQFF. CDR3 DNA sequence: TGTGCCAGCAGCTTAGGAGGGCCAGGGGAGCAGTTCTTC.

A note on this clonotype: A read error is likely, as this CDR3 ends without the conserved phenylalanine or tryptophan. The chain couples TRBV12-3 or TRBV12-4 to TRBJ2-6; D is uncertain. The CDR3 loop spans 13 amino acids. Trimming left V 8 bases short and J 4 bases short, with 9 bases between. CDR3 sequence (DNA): TGTGCCAGCCGGTGGGCAGGGGCCAACGTCCTGACTTCC. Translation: CASRWAGANVLTS.

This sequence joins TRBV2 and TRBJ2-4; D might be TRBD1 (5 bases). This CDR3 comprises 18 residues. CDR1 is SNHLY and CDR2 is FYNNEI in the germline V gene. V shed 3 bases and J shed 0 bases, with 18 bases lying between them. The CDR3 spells CASSDRGRADLAKNIQYF. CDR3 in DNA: TGTGCCAGCAGTGATCGAGGCAGGGCGGATCTAGCCAAAAACATTCAGTACTTC.

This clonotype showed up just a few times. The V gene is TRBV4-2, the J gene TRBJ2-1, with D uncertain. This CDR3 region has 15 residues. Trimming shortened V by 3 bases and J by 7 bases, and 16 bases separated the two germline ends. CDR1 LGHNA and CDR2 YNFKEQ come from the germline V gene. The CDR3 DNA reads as TGTGCCAGCAGCCATCCGGGCAACCCTTCGAATGAGCAGTTCTTC. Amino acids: CASSHPGNPSNEQFF.

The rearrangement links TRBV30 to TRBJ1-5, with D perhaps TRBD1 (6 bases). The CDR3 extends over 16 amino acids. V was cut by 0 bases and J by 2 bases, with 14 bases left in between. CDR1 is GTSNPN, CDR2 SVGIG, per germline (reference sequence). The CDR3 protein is CAWSVPGARGNQPQHF. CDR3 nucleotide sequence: TGTGCCTGGAGTGTACCGGGGGCGCGGGGCAATCAGCCCCAGCATTTT.